Shown below are 10 T cell receptor beta chains from a single sample sequenced in a study of blood T cells in healthy people across ages. A J-beta primer mix and a sample-barcoded 5' primer were used in a second PCR of about 7 to 12 cycles. TCRdb processed the 5' RACE reads anew with MiXCR; each CDR3 protein has one entry. The profile shows about a million distinct CDR3 sequences, under 40% of them singletons. The source material was blood. The receptors derive from a man aged 18 to 29 in good health.

This clonotype was observed a few times. The V gene is TRBV4-3, the J gene TRBJ1-2; TRBD1 matches 8 bases. Germline CDR1 reads LGHNA; CDR2 reads YSLEER. V was pared by 4 bases and J by 0 bases, with 13 bases of the junction left unmatched. The CDR3 has 18 residues. The CDR3 loop reads CASSRATGATVANYGYTF. CDR3 sequence (DNA): TGCGCCAGCAGCCGAGCGACAGGGGCGACTGTAGCTAACTATGGCTACACCTTC.

This clonotype showed up just a few times. The V gene is TRBV9, the J gene TRBJ1-5; D unresolved. This CDR3 contains 14 residues. CDR1 and CDR2 from the germline V gene are SGDLS and YYNGEE. V was clipped by 4 bases and J by 5 bases, with 13 bases between them. DNA of the CDR3: TGTGCCAGCAGCCCCCCAGGATTTCATCAGCCCCAGCATTTT. Translating gives CASSPPGFHQPQHF.

V is TRBV4-1 and J is TRBJ1-6, with no clear D. Trimming removed 1 base at V and 14 bases at J, with 18 bases between. The CDR3 is made up of 15 amino acids. The germline CDR1 and CDR2 sequences are MGHRA and YSYEKL. For the CDR3, the DNA is TGCGCCAGCAGCCAAGTTGGCGGCAGTATCGGGACCCTCCACTTT. It specifies CASSQVGGSIGTLHF.

The rearrangement links TRBV24-1 to TRBJ2-1; D is undetermined. CDR1 is KGHDR and CDR2 is SFDVKD in the germline V gene. V lost 9 bases to trimming and J lost 3 bases, with 11 bases between them. The CDR3 runs to 13 residues. CDR3 DNA sequence: TGTGCCACCTCAGGACGGCACTACAATGAGCAGTTCTTC. Its protein is CATSGRHYNEQFF.

V and J are TRBV10-3 and TRBJ2-3, with 11 bases fitting TRBD2. The germline V gene encodes CDR1 ENHRY and CDR2 SYGVKD. Germline trimming cut 11 bases from V and 0 bases from J; bases unmatched to any gene: 4. The CDR3 totals 14 residues. The CDR3 sequence: CAATSGESTDTQYF. CDR3 bases: TGTGCCGCGACTAGCGGGGAAAGCACAGATACGCAGTATTTT.

J is TRBJ2-4 and V is TRBV6-6, with TRBD1 identical over 10 bases. The J call is in doubt because the DNA end fits TRBJ2-7 better. Germline loops: CDR1 MNHNY, CDR2 SVGAGI (reference sequence). The CDR3 is 13 residues long. The CDR3 DNA reads TGTGCCAGCCGGGACAGGGGTTTAGACGAGCAGTACTTC. Encoded protein: CASRDRGLDEQYF.

This chain joins TRBV6-2 or TRBV6-3 and TRBJ2-1; D is unclear. The CDR3 sequence is 16 residues long. Trimming stripped 2 bases from V and 5 bases from J, with 16 bases between. The germline V gene encodes CDR1 MNHEY and CDR2 SVGEGT. CDR3 residues: CASSYNGLQGNNEQFF. The CDR3 DNA sequence: TGTGCCAGCAGTTACAACGGGCTCCAAGGTAACAATGAGCAGTTCTTC.

The chain is built from TRBV5-1 and TRBJ1-1; D ambiguous. This CDR3 spans 15 amino acids. V lost 0 bases to trimming and J lost 5 bases, with 14 bases between them. Germline lookup yields CDR1 SGHRS and CDR2 YFSETQ. The CDR3 sequence is CASSLEVSRVTEAFF. CDR3 bases: TGCGCCAGCAGCTTGGAGGTCTCCCGGGTAACTGAAGCTTTCTTT.

This chain links TRBV7-2 with TRBJ1-2; possible D gene TRBD1, 6 bases. From germline, CDR1 is SGHTA and CDR2 FQGNSA. V was trimmed by 5 bases and J by 7 bases, leaving 14 bases between them. The CDR3 is 13 amino acids. CDR3 bases: TGTGCCAGCAGCCTCGGACAGAACAGTGGCTACACCTTC. It encodes CASSLGQNSGYTF.

The chain employs TRBV7-8 and TRBJ1-5; no reliable D call. Germline V CDR1 and CDR2: SGHVS, FQNEAQ. The CDR3 extends over 16 amino acids. The V end was cut by 5 bases, the J end by 2 bases, with 16 bases between. The CDR3: CASSPRTVKGNQPQHF. CDR3 DNA: TGTGCCAGCAGCCCCAGGACGGTAAAGGGCAATCAGCCCCAGCATTTT.